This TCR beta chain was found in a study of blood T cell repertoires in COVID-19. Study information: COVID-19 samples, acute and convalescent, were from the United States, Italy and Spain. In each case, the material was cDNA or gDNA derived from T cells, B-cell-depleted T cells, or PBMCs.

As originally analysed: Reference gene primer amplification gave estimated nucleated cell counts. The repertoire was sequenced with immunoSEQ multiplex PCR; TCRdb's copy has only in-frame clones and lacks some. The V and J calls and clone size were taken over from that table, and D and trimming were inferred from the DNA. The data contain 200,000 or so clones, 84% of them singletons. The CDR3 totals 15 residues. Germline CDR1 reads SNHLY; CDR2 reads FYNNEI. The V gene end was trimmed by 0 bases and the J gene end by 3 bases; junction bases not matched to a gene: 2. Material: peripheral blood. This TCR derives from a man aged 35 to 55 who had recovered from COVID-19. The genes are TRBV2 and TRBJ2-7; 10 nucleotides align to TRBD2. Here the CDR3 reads CASSEASGRFYEQYF. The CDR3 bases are TGTGCCAGCAGTGAAGCTAGCGGGAGGTTCTACGAGCAGTACTTC.